This is a list of T cell receptor beta chains from one sample in a study of cytomegalovirus exposure and HLA in healthy donors. Repertoires were generated with immunoSEQ multiplex PCR, while TCRdb's copy carries only in-frame clones and drops some. The sample lists some 150,000 clones; roughly 10% were seen once. The sequenced sample was PBMCs. The receptors derive from a male donor in good health and CMV-seronegative. The CDR3 runs from the conserved cysteine through the conserved F or W. Fields, in order: D gene, V gene, J gene, clone size, CDR3 DNA, CDR3 protein. D genes are given only for firm matches. Size tells how often a clone was seen (once, few, many) or the class of an expanded clone, and some rows leave it out.

NA	TRBV28	TRBJ1-2	few	TGTGCCAGCAGTTCGGTTGGCTACACCTTC	CASSSVGYTF
NA	TRBV5-4	TRBJ1-3	few	TGTGCCAGCAGCTTGGGACAGGAGAGCTCTGGAAACACCATATATTTT	CASSLGQESSGNTIYF
TRBD1	TRBV11-3	TRBJ2-3	NA	TGTGCCAGCAGCCCAGGGGGTAGTTCAGATACGCAGTATTTT	CASSPGGSSDTQYF
TRBD1	TRBV2	TRBJ1-3	NA	TGTGCCAGCAACGACAGGGCGGGTGGAAACACCATATATTTT	CASNDRAGGNTIYF
NA	TRBV5-4	TRBJ2-7	NA	TGTGCCAGCAGCTTGGCCGGGAGTATATCCTACGAGCAGTACTTC	CASSLAGSISYEQYF
NA	TRBV6-5	TRBJ2-7	few	TGTGCCAGCAGTTACTCGAGGATGAGCTACGAGCAGTACTTC	CASSYSRMSYEQYF
TRBD2	TRBV4-3	TRBJ2-2	few	TGCGCCAGCAGCCAAGAAAGGCGACTAGCGGGACGTCTTTTGGGCACCGGGGAGCTGTTTTTT	CASSQERRLAGRLLGTGELFF
TRBD1	TRBV6-1	TRBJ1-1	few	TGTGCCAGCAGCGGAGACAGGGGCACTGAAGCTTTCTTT	CASSGDRGTEAFF
TRBD1	TRBV6-6	TRBJ2-7	few	TGTGCCAGCAGTTACTCAAGACAGGGGGGACGGGAGCAGTACTTC	CASSYSRQGGREQYF
NA	TRBV6-5	TRBJ2-7	NA	TGTGCCAGCAGTTACTCGGGCAGGGCGTTCTACGAGCAGTACTTC	CASSYSGRAFYEQYF
NA	TRBV6-5	TRBJ1-1	few	TGTGCCAGCAGTCCCGGTTGGACTGAAGCTTTCTTT	CASSPGWTEAFF
NA	TRBV19	TRBJ1-1	NA	TGTGCCAGTAGTATCGCAGGGATCTCTGAAGCTTTCTTT	CASSIAGISEAFF
NA	TRBV7-9	TRBJ1-1	NA	TGTGCCAGCAGCCTCGACGGGATCACTGAAGCTTTCTTT	CASSLDGITEAFF
TRBD2	TRBV13	TRBJ2-7	few	TGTGCCAGCAGCCCCGAGCGGGAAGCCTACGAGCAGTACTTC	CASSPEREAYEQYF
TRBD1	TRBV5-1	TRBJ2-5	NA	TGCGCCAGCAGCCTGGGGACAGGCAGAGAGACCCAGTACTTC	CASSLGTGRETQYF
NA	TRBV7-2	TRBJ1-5	few	TGTGCCAGCAGCTTCTCCAGGGCTCAGCCCCAGCATTTT	CASSFSRAQPQHF
NA	TRBV5-4	TRBJ1-1	NA	TGTGCCAGCAGCTTGAATCTGGGGGCCGGGACTGAAGCTTTCTTT	CASSLNLGAGTEAFF
NA	TRBV4-1	TRBJ2-5	few	TGCGCCAGCAGCCAAGAGCCCAGGGAGGCGGAGACCCAGTACTTC	CASSQEPREAETQYF
NA	TRBV19	TRBJ2-5	NA	TGTGCCAGTAGTATAACCTCCGGGACACCTCCGGAGACCCAGTACTTC	CASSITSGTPPETQYF
TRBD2	TRBV9	TRBJ2-5	NA	TGTGCCAGCAGCGTAGTTGGTCGGGGGGAAGAGACCCAGTACTTC	CASSVVGRGEETQYF
TRBD1	TRBV28	TRBJ1-4	few	TGTGCCAGCAGTTTAGGGACCGAAACAGGGGGCGATGAAAAACTGTTTTTT	CASSLGTETGGDEKLFF
TRBD2	TRBV5-1	TRBJ2-7	NA	TGCGCCAGCAGCTTGACTAGCGGGGGTACCAACGAGCAGTACTTC	CASSLTSGGTNEQYF
NA	TRBV28	TRBJ2-5	few	TGTGCCAGCAGTGAAACAGCAGGGGGGCAAGAGACCCAGTACTTC	CASSETAGGQETQYF
NA	TRBV5-1	TRBJ1-1	NA	TGCGCCAGCAGCTTGGCCCAGGGCCTTGAAGCTTTCTTT	CASSLAQGLEAFF
NA	TRBV30	TRBJ2-1	NA	TGTGCCTGGAGTGTAGGGACACAGCAGTTCTTC	CAWSVGTQQFF
TRBD1	TRBV7-9	TRBJ2-3	few	TGTGCCAGCAGCTTAGCAGTCGTACCAGGGGGCTTTCGCACAGATACGCAGTATTTT	CASSLAVVPGGFRTDTQYF
NA	TRBV19	TRBJ2-7	few	TGTGCCAGTAGTACCACTCAGGGGTACGAGCAGTACTTC	CASSTTQGYEQYF
TRBD1	TRBV7-2	TRBJ1-2	few	TGTGCCAGCAGCCAGGGGACAGGGGTCTATGGCTACACCTTC	CASSQGTGVYGYTF